This TCR beta chain derives from a study of molecular identifiers for immune sequencing clone quantification. Looking at the study overall: RNA, taken in replicates from around 20,000 or 100,000 naive CD8 cells, was split five ways, with four sequenced. Notes on the study in general: Researchers reportedly could pick up spiked Jurkat TCR RNA from one cell mixed into 1 million or so naive cells.

One entry per CDR3 protein results from TCRdb running MiXCR on the PCR reads. The sample lists under 85,000 distinct CDR3 sequences; 15% to 20% were seen once. Germline CDR1 is SGHNT and CDR2 is YYREEE (reference sequence). The CDR3 consists of 18 residues. V shed 9 bases and J shed 1 base, with 26 bases lying between them. This clonotype has at least ten counts. The target antigen is unknown. The chain carries TRBV5-4 and TRBJ1-5; tentative D call: TRBD1 (5 bases). Material for sequencing was naive CD8+ T cells from blood, with Jurkat cell RNA spiked in. Subset: FACS-sorted CD8+CD4-CCR7+CD45RA+ naive T cells. The TCR sequence derives from a human donor in good health. Some libraries in this study had Jurkat cell RNA spiked in. CDR3 bases: TGTGCCACTCCGCCGGTACGGGGAGGGGAACTAAGCAATCAGCCCCAGCATTTT. As protein: CATPPVRGGELSNQPQHF. Full variable domain (remainder filled in from reference TRBV5-4 and TRBJ1-5): ETGVTQSPTHLIKTRGQQVTLRCSSQSGHNTVSWYQQALGQGPQFIFQYYREEENGRGNFPPRFSGLQFPNYSSELNVNALELDDSALYLCATPPVRGGELSNQPQHFGDGTRLSIL.